Reported below is one TCR beta chain. The PCR used 60 Vbeta and 13 Jbeta primers. Produced via immunoSEQ multiplex PCR; TCRdb's table is partial and in-frame only. The sample carries 150,000 to 200,000 clones, over 70% recorded once. This record belongs to a study of cytomegalovirus exposure and HLA in healthy donors. The CDR3 sequence is 15 residues long. The germline CDR1 and CDR2 sequences are SEHNR and FQNEAQ (reference sequence). Trimming pared 7 bases from V and 4 bases from J, leaving 19 bases between. This TCR derives from a man aged 45-65 years in good health and CMV-seronegative. The sequencing sample was made of PBMCs. The rearrangement links TRBV7-9 to TRBJ1-1; the D gene is possibly TRBD1 (5 bases). This CDR3 reads CASTSPWGGGTEAFF. The CDR3 DNA is TGTGCCAGCACCAGCCCTTGGGGCGGTGGCACTGAAGCTTTCTTT.